These 8 T cell receptor beta chains originate from one sample sequenced in a study of pediatric ulcerative colitis. During colonoscopy, one to two rectal pinch biopsies were collected. TCRdb's table, derived via immunoSEQ multiplex PCR, lists solely in-frame clones and lacks some. The sample yields 18,000 or so clones, just under 75% seen once. Sequenced sample: gut tissue. These receptors came from a boy between 10 and 17 years old with moderate ulcerative colitis.

The V gene is TRBV5-5, the J gene TRBJ2-1; 8 nucleotides line up with TRBD2. The germline CDR1 and CDR2 sequences are SGHKS and YYEKEE (reference sequence). V shed 4 bases and J 5 bases; nucleotides not matched to a gene: 5. The CDR3 loop spans 14 amino acids. CDR3 residues: CASSVGRVNNEQFF. CDR3 sequence (DNA): TGTGCCAGCAGCGTCGGGAGGGTGAACAATGAGCAGTTCTTC.

The genes are TRBV10-3 and TRBJ2-7; D gene ambiguous. The V end was cut by 7 bases, the J end by 3 bases, with 10 bases between. Germline loops: CDR1 ENHRY, CDR2 SYGVKD. The CDR3 contains 12 residues. This CDR3 reads CAIKQKNYEQYF. CDR3 DNA sequence: TGTGCCATCAAGCAGAAAAACTACGAGCAGTACTTC.

The chain employs TRBV4-1 and TRBJ1-2; 11 bases line up with TRBD1. Germline V lookup: CDR1 MGHRA, CDR2 YSYEKL. Losses at the gene ends were 4 bases for V and 7 bases for J; bases not matched to a gene: 5. The CDR3 runs to 14 residues. In DNA form, the CDR3 reads TGCGCCAGCAGCCTGGACAGGGGGCGAGGTGGCTACACCTTC. It specifies CASSLDRGRGGYTF.

On this clone itself: Within the sample, other DNA sequences also encode this same CDR3. V and J are TRBV11-3 and TRBJ2-1; 10 bases agree with TRBD2. J was trimmed by 5 bases and V by 4 bases; bases with no gene match: 2. This CDR3 is 14 amino acids long. Germline-derived CDR1 and CDR2 are SGHNT and YENEEA. CDR3 bases: TGTGCCAGCAGCTCTAGCGGGGGAAACAATGAGCAGTTCTTC. Translation: CASSSSGGNNEQFF.

The chain couples TRBV5-1 to TRBJ2-1; weak D call: TRBD2 (5 bases). The CDR3 runs 13 residues. CDR1 is SGHRS, CDR2 YFSETQ, per germline. Trimming stripped 6 bases from V and 9 bases from J, with 16 bases between. CDR3: CASTTSLDFEQFF. The CDR3 nucleotides are TGCGCCAGCACGACCTCACTAGATTTTGAGCAGTTCTTC.

The genes are TRBV6-5 and TRBJ2-1; D is possibly TRBD2 (6 bases). V lost 2 bases and J 6 bases, leaving 17 bases between the germline ends. The CDR3 consists of 16 residues. Germline CDR1 and CDR2: MNHEY and SVGAGI. The CDR3 DNA reads as TGTGCCAGCAGTTACCCCCCCCCGCGGGGTTTCAATGAGCAGTTCTTC. Its protein product is CASSYPPPRGFNEQFF.

V is TRBV5-4 and J is TRBJ2-7; D not resolved. V lost 4 bases and J lost 2, with 10 bases in between. The CDR3 contains 13 residues. CDR1 and CDR2 (germline): SGHNT, YYREEE (reference sequence). In DNA, the CDR3 is TGTGCCAGCAGCATTCCGGGTCCCTACGAGCAGTACTTC. Residues: CASSIPGPYEQYF.

In this sample, this clone turned up a few times. The chain combines TRBV18 with TRBJ2-6, with TRBD1 matching 8 bases. The CDR3 spans 17 residues. The V and J ends lost 10 bases and 4 bases, in that order; junction bases with no gene match: 15. Germline CDR1 and CDR2: KGHSH and LQKENI. The DNA for the CDR3 is TGTGCCACCGCCGCCGGGACAGGTTTGAAAGGGGCCAACGTCCTGACTTTC. Translating it yields CATAAGTGLKGANVLTF.